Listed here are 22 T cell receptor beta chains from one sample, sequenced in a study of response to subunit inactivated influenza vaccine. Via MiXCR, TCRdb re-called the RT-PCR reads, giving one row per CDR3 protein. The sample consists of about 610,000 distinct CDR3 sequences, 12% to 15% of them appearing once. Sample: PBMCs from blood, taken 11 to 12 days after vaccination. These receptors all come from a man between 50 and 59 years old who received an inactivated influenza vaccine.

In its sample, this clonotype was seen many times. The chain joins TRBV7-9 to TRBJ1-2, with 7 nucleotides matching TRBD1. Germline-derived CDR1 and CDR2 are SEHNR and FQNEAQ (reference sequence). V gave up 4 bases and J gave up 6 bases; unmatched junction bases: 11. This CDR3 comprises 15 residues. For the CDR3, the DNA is TGTGCCAGCAGCTCTGGAAGCCGGGACAGAAATGGCTACACCTTC. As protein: CASSSGSRDRNGYTF.

CDR3 nucleotides: TGCGCCAGCAGCCAAGGGAGGCCCTCGACGGTTAACACCGGGGAGCTGTTTTTT. This translates into CASSQGRPSTVNTGELFF. V and J are TRBV4-3 and TRBJ2-2, with a possible D match to TRBD2 (5 bases). The CDR3 has 18 amino acids. Between the trimmed V and J ends, which lost 1 base and 2 bases, there was a span of 17 bases. Germline values: CDR1 LGHNA, CDR2 YSLEER.

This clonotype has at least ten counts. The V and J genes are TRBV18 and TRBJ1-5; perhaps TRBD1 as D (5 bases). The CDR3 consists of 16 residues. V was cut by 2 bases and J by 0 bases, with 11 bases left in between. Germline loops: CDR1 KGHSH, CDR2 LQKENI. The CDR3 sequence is CASSPRGEGSNQPQHF. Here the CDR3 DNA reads TGTGCCAGCTCACCAAGAGGGGAGGGTAGCAATCAGCCCCAGCATTTT.

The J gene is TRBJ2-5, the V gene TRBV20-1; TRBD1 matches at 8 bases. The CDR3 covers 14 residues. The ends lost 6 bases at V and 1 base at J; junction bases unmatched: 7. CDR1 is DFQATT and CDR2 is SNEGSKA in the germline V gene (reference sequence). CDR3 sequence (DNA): TGCAGTGCGACCGGGACAGGCCTCCAAGAGACCCAGTACTTC. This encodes CSATGTGLQETQYF.

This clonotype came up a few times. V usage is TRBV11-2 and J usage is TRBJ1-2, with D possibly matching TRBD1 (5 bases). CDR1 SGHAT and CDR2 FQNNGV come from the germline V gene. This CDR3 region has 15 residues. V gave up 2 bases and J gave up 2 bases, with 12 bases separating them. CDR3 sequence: CASSLYGDSNYGYTF. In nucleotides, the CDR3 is TGTGCCAGCAGCTTATACGGGGACTCAAACTATGGCTACACCTTC.

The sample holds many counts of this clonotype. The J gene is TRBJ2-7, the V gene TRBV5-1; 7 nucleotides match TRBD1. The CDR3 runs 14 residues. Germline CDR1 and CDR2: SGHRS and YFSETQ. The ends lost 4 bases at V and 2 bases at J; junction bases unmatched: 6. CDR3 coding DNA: TGCGCCAGCAGCCCCGGGACAGAGACCTACGAGCAGTACTTC. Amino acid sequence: CASSPGTETYEQYF.

The CDR3 here is CATSRDLQGVEDTF. CDR3 in DNA: TGTGCCACCAGCAGAGATTTACAGGGGGTCGAGGACACCTTC. The chain joins TRBV15 to TRBJ1-2; 8 bases fit TRBD1. CDR1 LNHNV and CDR2 YYDKDF come from the germline V gene (reference sequence). This CDR3 contains 14 residues. The trim removed 0 bases at V and 12 bases at J, leaving 9 bases unmatched. The full variable domain, its missing parts supplied by reference TRBV15 and TRBJ1-2, is DAMVIQNPRYQVTQFGKPVTLSCSQTLNHNVMYWYQQKSSQAPKLLFHYYDKDFNNEADTPDNFQSRRPNTSFCFLDIRSPGLGDTAMYLCATSRDLQGVEDTFGSGTRLTVV.

CDR3 region: CASSLQSGKPRDTQYF. CDR3 coding DNA: TGTGCCAGCAGTTTACAGAGCGGGAAACCCCGAGATACGCAGTATTTT. The chain uses TRBV28 and TRBJ2-3; TRBD2 agrees at 7 bases. Germline values: CDR1 MDHEN, CDR2 SYDVKM. V gave up 2 bases and J gave up 5 bases; unmatched junction bases: 10. There are 16 residues in the CDR3.

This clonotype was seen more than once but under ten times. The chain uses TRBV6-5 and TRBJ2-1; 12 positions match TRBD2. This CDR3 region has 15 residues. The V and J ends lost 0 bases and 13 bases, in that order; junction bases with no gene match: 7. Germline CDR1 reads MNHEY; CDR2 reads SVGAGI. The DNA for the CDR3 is TGTGCCAGCAGTTACTCCGCTAGCGGGGGGGCGGAACAGTTCTTC. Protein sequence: CASSYSASGGAEQFF.

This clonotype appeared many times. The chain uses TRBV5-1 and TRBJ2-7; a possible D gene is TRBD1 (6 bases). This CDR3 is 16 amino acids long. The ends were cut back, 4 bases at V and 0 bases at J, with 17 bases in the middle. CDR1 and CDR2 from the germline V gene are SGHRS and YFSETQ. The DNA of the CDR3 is TGCGCCAGCAGCCCCGCGACAGGAAAGAACTCCTACGAGCAGTACTTC. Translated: CASSPATGKNSYEQYF.

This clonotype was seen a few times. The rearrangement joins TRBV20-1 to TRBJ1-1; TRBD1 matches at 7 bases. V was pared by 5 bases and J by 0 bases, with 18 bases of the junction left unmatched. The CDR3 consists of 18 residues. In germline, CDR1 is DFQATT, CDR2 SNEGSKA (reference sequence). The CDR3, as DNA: TGCAGTGCTCCAAGAGACAGTCCCTCAGGGGGTCTGAACACTGAAGCTTTCTTT. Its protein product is CSAPRDSPSGGLNTEAFF.

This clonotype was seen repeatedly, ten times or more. For the CDR3, the DNA is TGCGCCAGCAGCCAAGATTGGAGGAGCTACGAGCAGTACTTC. Translated, it gives CASSQDWRSYEQYF. The chain links TRBV4-3 to TRBJ2-7, with D maybe TRBD2 (5 bases). Trimming took off 0 bases at V and 3 bases at J, with 9 bases between the two ends. The CDR3 has 14 residues. The V gene's germline CDR1 is LGHNA and CDR2 YSLEER.

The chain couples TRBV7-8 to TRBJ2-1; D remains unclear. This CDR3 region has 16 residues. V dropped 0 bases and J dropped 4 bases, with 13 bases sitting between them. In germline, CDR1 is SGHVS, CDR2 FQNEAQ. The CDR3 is CASSLARIRSYNEQFF. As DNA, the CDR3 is TGTGCCAGCAGCTTAGCCCGAATACGCAGTTACAATGAGCAGTTCTTC.

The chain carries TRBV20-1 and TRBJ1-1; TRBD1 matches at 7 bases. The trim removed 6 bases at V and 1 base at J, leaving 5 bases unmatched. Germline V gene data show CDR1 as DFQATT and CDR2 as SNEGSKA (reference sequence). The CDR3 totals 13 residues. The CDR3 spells CSAPGQQNTEAFF. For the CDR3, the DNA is TGCAGTGCCCCGGGACAGCAGAACACTGAAGCTTTCTTT.

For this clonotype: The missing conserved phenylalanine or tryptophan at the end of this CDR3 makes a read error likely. CDR3 nucleotides: TGTGCCAGCAGCTTAATAGACTACAATGAGCAGTTCCTC. This sequence encodes CASSLIDYNEQFL. The chain recombines TRBV7-9 with TRBJ2-1, with no clear D. Trimming removed 2 bases at V and 3 bases at J, with 5 bases between. This CDR3 has 13 amino acids. Germline V gene lookup returns CDR1 SEHNR and CDR2 FQNEAQ (reference sequence).

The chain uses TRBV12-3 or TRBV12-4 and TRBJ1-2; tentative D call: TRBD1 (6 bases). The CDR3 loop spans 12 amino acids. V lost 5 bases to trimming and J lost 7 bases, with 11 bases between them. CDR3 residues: CASSKTGFGYTF. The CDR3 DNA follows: TGTGCCAGCAGTAAAACAGGGTTTGGCTACACCTTC.

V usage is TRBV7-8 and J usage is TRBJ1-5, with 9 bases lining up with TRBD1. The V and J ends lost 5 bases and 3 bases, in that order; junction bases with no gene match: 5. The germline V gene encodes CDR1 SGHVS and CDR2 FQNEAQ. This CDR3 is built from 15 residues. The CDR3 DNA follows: TGTGCCAGCAGCCAGGGACAGGGCATCAATCAGCCCCAGCATTTT. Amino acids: CASSQGQGINQPQHF.

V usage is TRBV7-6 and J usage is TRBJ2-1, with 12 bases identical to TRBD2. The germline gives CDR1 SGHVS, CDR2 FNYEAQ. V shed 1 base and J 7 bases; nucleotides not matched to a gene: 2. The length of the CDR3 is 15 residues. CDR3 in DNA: TGTGCCAGCAGCTTAGACGGACTAGCGGGGAATGAGCAGTTCTTC. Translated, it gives CASSLDGLAGNEQFF. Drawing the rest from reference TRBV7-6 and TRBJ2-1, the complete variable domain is GAGVSQSPRYKVTKRGQDVALRCDPISGHVSLYWYRQALGQGPEFLTYFNYEAQQDKSGLPNDRFSAERPEGSISTLTIQRTEQRDSAMYRCASSLDGLAGNEQFFGPGTRLTVL.

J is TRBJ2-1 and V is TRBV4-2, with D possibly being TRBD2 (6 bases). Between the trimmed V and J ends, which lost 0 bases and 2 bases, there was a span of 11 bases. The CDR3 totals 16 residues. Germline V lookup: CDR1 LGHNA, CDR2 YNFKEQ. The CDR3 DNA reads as TGTGCCAGCAGCCAAGATGAAGGAGGGGCCTACAATGAGCAGTTCTTC. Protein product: CASSQDEGGAYNEQFF.

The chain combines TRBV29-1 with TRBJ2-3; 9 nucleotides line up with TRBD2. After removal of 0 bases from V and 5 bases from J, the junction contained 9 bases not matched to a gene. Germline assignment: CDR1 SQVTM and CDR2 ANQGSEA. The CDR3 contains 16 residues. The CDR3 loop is CSVEDMAGGFGDTQYF. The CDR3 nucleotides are TGCAGCGTTGAAGATATGGCGGGGGGGTTCGGAGATACGCAGTATTTT.

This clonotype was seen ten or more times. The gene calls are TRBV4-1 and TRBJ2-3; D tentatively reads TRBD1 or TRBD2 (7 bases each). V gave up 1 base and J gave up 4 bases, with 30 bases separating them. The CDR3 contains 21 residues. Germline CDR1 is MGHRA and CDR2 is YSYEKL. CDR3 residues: CASSQGSPLRGGRLGADTQYF. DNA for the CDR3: TGCGCCAGCAGCCAAGGATCACCCCTCAGGGGGGGGCGCCTCGGAGCAGATACGCAGTATTTT.

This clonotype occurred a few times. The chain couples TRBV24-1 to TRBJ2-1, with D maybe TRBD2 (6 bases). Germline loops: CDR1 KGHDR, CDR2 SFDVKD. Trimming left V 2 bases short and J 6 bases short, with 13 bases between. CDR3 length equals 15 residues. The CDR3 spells CATSDYSLAGNEQFF. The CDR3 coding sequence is TGTGCCACCAGTGATTATTCACTAGCAGGCAATGAGCAGTTCTTC.